What follows are 21 T cell receptor beta chains derived from one specimen sequenced in a study of early stage breast cancer tumors. Generated by immunoSEQ multiplex PCR, the TCRdb table keeps only in-frame clones and is missing some. The data show roughly 60,000 clones, 60% to 85% seen once. What was sequenced was blood. The source of these receptors is a person between 30 and 45 years old with breast cancer.

In DNA, the CDR3 is TGTGCCATCAGTGACCAGGGACTAGCGGGAGCCGAGCAGTACTTC. Protein sequence: CAISDQGLAGAEQYF. The chain recombines TRBV10-3 with TRBJ2-7; 14 bases agree with TRBD2. CDR1 ENHRY and CDR2 SYGVKD come from the germline V gene. J was trimmed by 6 bases and V by 3 bases; bases with no gene match: 4. The CDR3 covers 15 residues.

V and J are TRBV5-1 and TRBJ2-1; D possibly corresponds to TRBD2 (5 bases). V gave up 4 bases and J gave up 2 bases, with 16 bases separating them. The CDR3 sequence is 16 residues long. The germline V gene has CDR1 SGHRS and CDR2 YFSETQ. Written as DNA, the CDR3 is TGCGCCAGCAGCCCAACTAGTCCGCATCCCTACAATGAGCAGTTCTTC. Its translation: CASSPTSPHPYNEQFF.

This clone was seen a handful of times. The chain employs TRBV5-1 and TRBJ2-3, with 9 bases that match TRBD2. CDR1 is SGHRS, CDR2 YFSETQ, per germline. J lost 2 bases, V lost 0 bases, and 7 bases had no gene match. This CDR3 region has 17 residues. The DNA for the CDR3 is TGCGCCAGCAGCTTGGCCGCTAGCGGGACCCCCACAGATACGCAGTATTTT. It is translated as CASSLAASGTPTDTQYF. Based on the CDR3 plus reference TRBV5-1 and TRBJ2-3, the full variable domain is KAGVTQTPRYLIKTRGQQVTLSCSPISGHRSVSWYQQTPGQGLQFLFEYFSETQRNKGNFPGRFSGRQFSNSRSEMNVSTLELGDSALYLCASSLAASGTPTDTQYFGPGTRLTVL.

The CDR3 bases are TGTGCCAGCACCCGCGAGGAGGGTATAAATTCACCCCTCCACTTT. It specifies CASTREEGINSPLHF. This sequence joins TRBV25-1 and TRBJ1-6; D not resolved. Deletions cut 7 bases from V and 7 bases from J, with 17 bases between. Germline V gene sequence: CDR1 MGHDK, CDR2 SYGVNS. The CDR3 has 15 residues.

J is TRBJ1-3 and V is TRBV7-9; D gene ambiguous. V lost 2 bases, J lost 4 bases, and 3 bases lay in between. Germline CDR1 and CDR2: SEHNR and FQNEAQ (reference sequence). The CDR3 has 12 amino acids. CDR3 amino acids: CASSLLGNTIYF. In DNA form, the CDR3 reads TGTGCCAGCAGCTTATTGGGAAACACCATATATTTT.

This chain connects TRBV19 to TRBJ2-5, with 8 bases that match TRBD2. The germline V gene has CDR1 LNHDA and CDR2 SQIVND (reference sequence). This CDR3 region has 19 residues. With V trimmed by 1 base and J by 5 bases, 18 bases remained unmatched. CDR3 DNA sequence: TGTGCCAGTAGTATAGTAGGGACTTCACTAGCGGAAGGAGGGGAGACCCAGTACTTC. Its translation is CASSIVGTSLAEGGETQYF. The variable domain in full, with the rest retrieved from reference TRBV19 and TRBJ2-5, is DGGITQSPKYLFRKEGQNVTLSCEQNLNHDAMYWYRQDPGQGLRLIYYSQIVNDFQKGDIAEGYSVSREKKESFPLTVTSAQKNPTAFYLCASSIVGTSLAEGGETQYFGPGTRLLVL.

This clone was recorded a few times. The chain is built from TRBV11-2 and TRBJ1-1, with TRBD1 matching over 8 bases. Germline V gene data show CDR1 as SGHAT and CDR2 as FQNNGV. CDR3 size: 14 residues. Trimming cost V 1 base and J 11 bases; bases outside gene matches: 9. The CDR3 coding sequence is TGTGCCAGCAGCTTAGTCCCTAAGCAGGGGGCCGCTTTCTTT. Protein sequence: CASSLVPKQGAAFF.

V is TRBV27 and J is TRBJ1-6, with D perhaps TRBD1 (5 bases). CDR3 size: 14 residues. Trimming removed 3 bases from V and 5 bases from J, with 8 bases in between. Germline V CDR1 and CDR2: MNHEY, SMNVEV (reference sequence). Here the CDR3 DNA reads TGTGCCAGCAGTTTGAGACAGAATAATTCACCCCTCCACTTT. Its protein is CASSLRQNNSPLHF.

The chain uses TRBV7-9 and TRBJ1-3; D is uncertain. V was pared by 1 base and J by 0 bases, with 7 bases between. CDR3 length equals 15 residues. In germline, CDR1 is SEHNR, CDR2 FQNEAQ (reference sequence). The CDR3 sequence is CASSLDGFSGNTIYF. The CDR3 bases are TGTGCCAGCAGCTTAGATGGGTTCTCTGGAAACACCATATATTTT. The complete variable domain, with remaining parts taken from reference TRBV7-9 and TRBJ1-3, reads DTGVSQNPRHKITKRGQNVTFRCDPISEHNRLYWYRQTLGQGPEFLTYFQNEAQLEKSRLLSDRFSAERPKGSFSTLEIQRTEQGDSAMYLCASSLDGFSGNTIYFGEGSWLTVV.

J is TRBJ2-1 and V is TRBV7-9; maybe TRBD1 (6 bases). Trimming cost V 2 bases and J 9 bases, with 14 bases left between them. Germline V gene sequence: CDR1 SEHNR, CDR2 FQNEAQ (reference sequence). This CDR3 is 14 amino acids long. The CDR3 protein is CASSLSSPTGEQFF. The CDR3 DNA is TGTGCCAGCAGCTTAAGTTCCCCGACAGGTGAGCAGTTCTTC.

This clone occurred a few times. One end of the junction fails to match germline, which may point to a read error. The chain uses TRBV7-7 and TRBJ2-5; the match to TRBD1 covers 9 bases. Germline assignment: CDR1 SSHAT and CDR2 FNYEAQ (reference sequence). The CDR3 contains 14 residues. The CDR3 reads CASSTGQGGETQYF. CDR3 sequence (DNA): TGTGCTAGCAGCACGGGACAGGGTGGGGAGACCCAGTACTTC.

V and J are TRBV6-5 and TRBJ1-1; 7 nucleotides agree with TRBD1. J was trimmed by 11 bases and V by 0 bases; bases with no gene match: 12. The CDR3 length is 15 residues. CDR1 is MNHEY and CDR2 is SVGAGI in the germline V gene. CDR3 loop: CASSYSISLDREAFF. DNA of the CDR3: TGTGCCAGCAGTTACTCGATTTCCCTCGACAGGGAGGCTTTCTTT.

The V call is TRBV21-1, the J call TRBJ1-5. TRBV21-1 is shown as a pseudogene. CDR3 length: 19 amino acids. CDR3 amino acids: CASSKPGPPRAHSNQPQHF. The CDR3 nucleotides are TGTGCCAGCAGCAAACCCGGCCCACCGAGGGCCCATAGCAATCAGCCCCAGCATTTT.

The V call is TRBV27, the J call TRBJ1-1, with D tentatively TRBD1 (5 bases). CDR1 is MNHEY and CDR2 is SMNVEV in the germline V gene (reference sequence). CDR3 size: 14 residues. V gave up 4 bases and J gave up 1 base, with 10 bases separating them. The CDR3 protein is CASSWGPTNTEAFF. The CDR3, as DNA: TGTGCCAGCAGTTGGGGACCGACGAACACTGAAGCTTTCTTT.

The chain links TRBV7-9 to TRBJ1-2, with D uncertain. CDR1 is SEHNR, CDR2 FQNEAQ, per germline (reference sequence). There are 13 residues in the CDR3. Trimming cost V 2 bases and J 6 bases, with 10 bases left between them. This CDR3 reads CASSLKVVDGYTF. CDR3 sequence (DNA): TGTGCCAGCAGCTTAAAAGTGGTTGATGGCTACACCTTC.

This sequence joins TRBV11-3 and TRBJ2-3; D is ambiguous. The CDR3 extends over 13 amino acids. In germline, CDR1 is SGHNT, CDR2 YENEEA. The V end was cut by 1 base, the J end by 7 bases, with 9 bases between. In nucleotides, the CDR3 is TGTGCCAGCAGCTTAGTCAATGGGCATACGCAGTATTTT. Residues: CASSLVNGHTQYF. Full variable domain (missing parts from reference TRBV11-3 and TRBJ2-3): EAGVVQSPRYKIIEKKQPVAFWCNPISGHNTLYWYLQNLGQGPELLIRYENEEAVDDSQLPKDRFSAERLKGVDSTLKIQPAELGDSAVYLCASSLVNGHTQYFGPGTRLTVL.

V gene TRBV10-1 combines with J gene TRBJ2-1; the match to TRBD2 covers 7 bases. The CDR3 consists of 15 residues. Germline V lookup: CDR1 WNHNN, CDR2 SYGVQD (reference sequence). With 5 bases clipped from V and 2 bases from J, the junction kept 6 bases outside the gene matches. CDR3: CASSRSGVPYNEQFF. The CDR3, as DNA: TGCGCCAGCAGTCGAAGCGGGGTCCCCTACAATGAGCAGTTCTTC.

The rearrangement joins TRBV19 to TRBJ1-2; a possible D gene is TRBD1 (6 bases). The CDR3 length is 14 residues. Germline V CDR1 and CDR2: LNHDA, SQIVND (reference sequence). The V and J ends lost 5 bases and 0 bases respectively, with 10 bases between them. The CDR3 reads CASSWTETNYGYTF. The CDR3 DNA reads TGTGCCAGTAGTTGGACAGAAACTAACTATGGCTACACCTTC. The full variable domain, with the rest looked up from reference TRBV19 and TRBJ1-2, is DGGITQSPKYLFRKEGQNVTLSCEQNLNHDAMYWYRQDPGQGLRLIYYSQIVNDFQKGDIAEGYSVSREKKESFPLTVTSAQKNPTAFYLCASSWTETNYGYTFGSGTRLTVV.

The chain joins TRBV30 to TRBJ2-7; the D is unclear. The CDR3 is made up of 13 amino acids. V was pared by 0 bases and J by 1 base, with 7 bases between. Germline CDR1 GTSNPN, CDR2 SVGIG (reference sequence). The DNA of the CDR3 is TGTGCCTGGAGTGTGTGGAGATCCTACGAGCAGTACTTC. Translating gives CAWSVWRSYEQYF.

The chain combines TRBV6-5 with TRBJ2-3; tentatively, D is TRBD2 (6 bases). V lost 8 bases, J lost 3 bases, and 12 bases lay in between. Germline CDR1 MNHEY, CDR2 SVGAGI. The CDR3 runs 13 residues. As DNA, the CDR3 is TGTGCCAGCCAGGCGGGGAATACAGATACGCAGTATTTT. This gives the protein CASQAGNTDTQYF.

The V call is TRBV11-2, the J call TRBJ2-7; 7 positions agree with TRBD1. The CDR3 is made up of 12 amino acids. Germline V CDR1 and CDR2: SGHAT, FQNNGV. The V segment lost 1 base and the J segment 12 bases; nucleotides outside the gene matches: 6. Written as DNA, the CDR3 is TGTGCCAGCAGCTTAGTTGTCGGACAGGCGTACTTC. Protein: CASSLVVGQAYF.